This T cell receptor beta chain was observed in a study of cytotoxic CD8 clonotypes in ibrutinib-treated CLL. Study-level results: Public clonotypes proved infrequent, and on treatment they shrank or remained steady. Clonality grew at ibrutinib response; at progression, it decreased back toward baseline.

Libraries were prepared by immunoSEQ multiplex PCR; TCRdb keeps only in-frame clonotypes and omits some of them. Of more than 110,000 clones listed, 80% to 95% are singletons. In regard to this clone: Its target is unknown.

V shed 5 bases, J shed 0 bases, and the junction held 4 bases outside the gene matches. Germline V gene lookup returns CDR1 SGHVS and CDR2 FQNEAQ. The CDR3 length is 14 residues. This clonotype originated in a human donor with chronic lymphocytic leukemia. The input for sequencing was PBMCs, taken after 12 months of ibrutinib treatment. The chain couples TRBV7-8 to TRBJ2-7; 7 bases align to TRBD2. DNA for the CDR3: TGTGCCAGCAGCACCGGGACTAACTCCTACGAGCAGTACTTC. The encoded protein is CASSTGTNSYEQYF.